This TCR beta chain emerged from a study of T cells in Graves' hyperthyroidism and ophthalmopathy. Study conclusions and caveats: In the analysis, a 13 V-J model separated ophthalmopathy from stable hyperthyroidism.

Germline CDR1 SGHVS, CDR2 FQNEAQ. The CDR3 extends over 15 amino acids. V was clipped by 1 base and J by 4 bases, with 13 bases between them. Amplified TCR beta CDR3 regions derived from RNA transcripts. Carried out on the TCR CDR3, a first-round RT-PCR used the HTBI primer set. MiXCR was run by TCRdb on the multiplex PCR reads, yielding one entry per CDR3 protein. The repertoire holds some 350,000 distinct CDR3 sequences, approximately 14% seen once, with roughly a fifth in the top ten. This clonotype has a count of ten or more. Its antigen is currently unknown. The rearrangement uses TRBV7-8 and TRBJ1-1; no clear D gene. Material: blood. The clonotype comes from a woman aged 60 to 75 with Graves' ophthalmopathy. The CDR3 coding sequence is TGTGCCAGCAGCTTAGTAGGCCCTTCGGGCACTGAAGCTTTCTTT. This encodes CASSLVGPSGTEAFF.